This T cell receptor beta chain appears in the sequencing data of a study of shared clonotypes between healthy human individuals (dated by TCRdb to the early 2020s). Regarding the study in general: The cohort comprised a couple of women and a few men aged 18 to 49 years. Blood TCR repertoires of a handful of healthy adults were deeply sequenced to estimate repertoire size and the extent of clonotype sharing between individuals. Different laboratories and diverse techniques were used to prepare libraries and sequence TCR repertoires, to increase sequencing depth and limit assay-specific biases. For each donor, three plates each were used for CD4 naive and CD4 memory, two plates were used for CD8 naive, and one plate was used for CD8 memory. Between about 0.94 and 10 billion PBMCs per donor were obtained by leukapheresis.

Broader findings and caveats from the paper: Compared with non-shared clonotypes, clonotypes shared by all four sorted-subset donors had higher generation probabilities. Estimated clonotype richness was generally larger for naive than for memory subsets. Pairwise subsampling indicated that sequencing depth was expected to affect the degree of clonotype sharing among donors. About 4.5% of naive CD4, 3.5% of naive CD8, about 2.4% of memory CD4, and about 0.4% of memory CD8 clonotypes were shared across several donors. Even with the large sequencing depth, rarefaction of the sorted-subset datasets indicated that sequencing was incomplete. Because the study included only a small number of donors, the genetic and exposure-history diversity represented was limited. Sampling was restricted to blood, and TCR repertoires in tissue are likely to differ from TCR repertoires in blood.

In its sample, this clone was seen once. No cognate antigen has been identified for it. The record has no base qualities; no much larger clone is one base away. V was cut back by 4 bases and J by 0 bases, leaving a gap of 10 bases between them. In the germline V gene, CDR1 corresponds to WSHSY and CDR2 to SAAADI. The CDR3 goes from the cysteine to the phenylalanine over 15 residues. Just the 45-base CDR3 DNA is kept, in frame starting at base 1. Using the deep immunoSEQ assay, multiplex PCR amplified TCR CDR3 regions from genomic DNA. Extracted genomic DNA from each cell subset was spread evenly across all wells of several immunoSEQ 96-well plates, with each plate serving as a replicate. For sorted subsets, about 200 ng genomic DNA, equal to tens of thousands of T cell genomes, was loaded into each replicate PCR. Purified libraries were measured with a Qubit 3.0 fluorometer, size-checked on a Bioanalyzer 2100, and measured again with the KAPA Library Quantification kit. Every immunoSEQ 96-well plate was sequenced on a dedicated single-read 150-cycle Illumina NextSeq 550 flow cell. As for the original processing: The immunoSEQ output contained only junctional sequences without quality scores, so filtering could not match that applied to full-length reads. To assign V/J genes and CDR3, sequences were annotated against IMGT germline references using PyIR, a Python wrapper for IgBLAST v1.9. Any read was removed if the V/J assignment was weak (E-value above 1e-6), the CDR3 was missing, or the read contained stop codons, out-of-frame junctions, or ambiguous translated residues. V3J clonotypes were defined as sequences sharing an identical inferred V gene, J gene, and CDR3 amino acid sequence. Percentage overlap between repertoires was computed as shared unique clonotypes divided by the size of the smaller repertoire. RTK rarefaction, the Chao1 estimator, and Recon v2.1 estimates of unobserved clonotypes were used to assess repertoire richness. OLGA was used to compute generation probabilities for all TCRbeta clonotypes that the gDNA method yielded from a few donors. This immuneACCESS table, as held by TCRdb, lists in-frame sequences with V and J called but not all clones. Of the missing ones, under half trace to an unresolved V gene in checked studies; the others have no known cause. V, J and clone size are those of that table, while D and trimming were read from the DNA. Present in this sample are 2 million or so clones, 95% of which were seen just once. The top ten hold more than 0.1% of the sample.

The donors were healthy, HIV-negative adults who had no recently reported acute infections or vaccinations. All donors were Caucasian adults living in Nashville, Tennessee, USA. CD4+ T cells were enriched by magnetic negative selection, after which naive cells were positively selected on CD45RA and the negative fraction was taken as the memory subset. After blood collection by leukapheresis, PBMCs were isolated using Ficoll-Histopaque density gradient centrifugation and then cryopreserved in the vapor phase of liquid nitrogen. Purity and quantity of every magnetically sorted T cell population were checked by analytical flow cytometry. Each sorted fraction had its genomic DNA isolated and then quantified by UV absorbance on a Nanodrop 2000c.

The rearrangement combines TRBV10-2 with TRBJ1-3; the D region possibly corresponds to TRBD1 (5 bases align). The source of this sequence is a man in his late teens or twenties in good health. Sequenced material: naive CD4+ T cells sorted from blood. Explained via the paper, the cell subset or site label denotes: CD45RA+ positively selected. The CDR3 region: CASSAPGRSGNTIYF. The nucleotides read TGCGCCAGCAGTGCGCCGGGACGCTCTGGAAACACCATATATTTT.